The clone carrying this T cell receptor (beta chain) was observed at least ten times. Its antigen remains unknown. The sample is drawn from a study of T cells in Graves' hyperthyroidism and ophthalmopathy. Amplification targeted TCR beta CDR3 regions from RNA transcripts. The HTBI primer set was used in a first-round RT-PCR of the TCR CDR3. TCRdb reprocessed the multiplex PCR reads via MiXCR and lists one record per CDR3 protein. The sample lists more than 500,000 distinct CDR3 sequences; 15% to 20% were seen once. Absence of ophthalmopathy progression within 18 months defined stable Graves' hyperthyroidism. Those with hyperthyroidism were 18 to 65 years old, newly diagnosed, and ill for under 2 months. Germline values: CDR1 SGHTA, CDR2 FQGNSA. Trimming shortened V by 2 bases and J by 0 bases, and 9 bases separated the two germline ends. This CDR3 is built from 15 residues. Overall study findings and caveats: Ophthalmopathy and stable hyperthyroidism were told apart by a 13 V-J model. Most thyroid clonotypes that were expanded above 0.001 also turned up in blood.

The sample was blood. This sequence originates from a woman in her thirties with Graves' hyperthyroidism. V usage is TRBV7-2 and J usage is TRBJ2-3; D might be TRBD2 (6 bases). CDR3 bases: TGTGCCAGCAGCTTATGGGGGGATAGCACAGATACGCAGTATTTT. Encoded protein: CASSLWGDSTDTQYF.